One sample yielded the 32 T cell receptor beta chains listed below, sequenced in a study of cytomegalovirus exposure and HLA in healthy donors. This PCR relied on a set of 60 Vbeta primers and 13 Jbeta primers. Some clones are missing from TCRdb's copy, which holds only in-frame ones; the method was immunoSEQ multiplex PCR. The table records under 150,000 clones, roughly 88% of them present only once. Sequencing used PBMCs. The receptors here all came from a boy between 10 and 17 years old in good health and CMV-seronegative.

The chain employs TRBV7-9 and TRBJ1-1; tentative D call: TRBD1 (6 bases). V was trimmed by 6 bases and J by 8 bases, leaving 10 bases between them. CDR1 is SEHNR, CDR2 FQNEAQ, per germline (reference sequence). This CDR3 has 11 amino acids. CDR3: CASSRTAEAFF. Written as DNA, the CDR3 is TGTGCCAGCAGTCGGACAGCAGAAGCTTTCTTT.

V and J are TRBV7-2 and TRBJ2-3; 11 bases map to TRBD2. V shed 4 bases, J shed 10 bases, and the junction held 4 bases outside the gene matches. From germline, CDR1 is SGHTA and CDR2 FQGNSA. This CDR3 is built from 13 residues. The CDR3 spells CASSSLSGGAQYF. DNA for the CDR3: TGTGCCAGCAGCTCACTTAGCGGGGGGGCGCAGTATTTT.

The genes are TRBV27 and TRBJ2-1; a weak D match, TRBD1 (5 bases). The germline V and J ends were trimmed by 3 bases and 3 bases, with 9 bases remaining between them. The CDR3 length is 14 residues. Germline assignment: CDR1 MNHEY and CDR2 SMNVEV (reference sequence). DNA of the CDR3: TGTGCCAGCAGTTTTCCAGGGTACTACAATGAGCAGTTCTTC. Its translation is CASSFPGYYNEQFF.

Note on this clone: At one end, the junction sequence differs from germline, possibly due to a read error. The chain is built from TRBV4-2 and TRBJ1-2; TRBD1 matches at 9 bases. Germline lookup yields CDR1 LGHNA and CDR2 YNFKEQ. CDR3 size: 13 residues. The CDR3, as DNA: TGTGCCAGCAGCCTAGGGACAGGGAATGGCTACCCCTTC. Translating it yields CASSLGTGNGYPF.

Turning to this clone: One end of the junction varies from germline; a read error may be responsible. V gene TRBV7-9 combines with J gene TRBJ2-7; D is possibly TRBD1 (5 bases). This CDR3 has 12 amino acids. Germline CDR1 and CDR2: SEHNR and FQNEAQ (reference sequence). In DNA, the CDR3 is TGTTCCAGCAGCGTCCAGGGCTACGAGCAGTACTTC. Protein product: CSSSVQGYEQYF.

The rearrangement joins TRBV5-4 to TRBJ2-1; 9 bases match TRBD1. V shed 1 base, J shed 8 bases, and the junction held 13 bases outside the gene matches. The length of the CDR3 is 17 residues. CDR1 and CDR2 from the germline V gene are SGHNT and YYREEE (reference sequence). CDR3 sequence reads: CASSLPPGTGINDEQFF. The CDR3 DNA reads TGTGCCAGCAGCTTGCCCCCCGGGACAGGGATAAATGATGAGCAGTTCTTC.

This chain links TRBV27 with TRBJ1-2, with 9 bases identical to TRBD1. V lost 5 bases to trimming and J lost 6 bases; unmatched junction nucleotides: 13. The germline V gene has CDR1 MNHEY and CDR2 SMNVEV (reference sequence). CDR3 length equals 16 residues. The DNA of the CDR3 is TGTGCCAGCAGTGAAGTCCCGGGACAGGGAGACGATGGCTACACCTTC. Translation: CASSEVPGQGDDGYTF.

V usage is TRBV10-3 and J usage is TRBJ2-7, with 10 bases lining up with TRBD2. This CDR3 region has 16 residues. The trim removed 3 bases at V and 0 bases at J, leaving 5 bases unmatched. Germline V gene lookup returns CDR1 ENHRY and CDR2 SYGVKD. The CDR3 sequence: CAISDPPSGSSYEQYF. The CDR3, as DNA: TGTGCCATCAGTGATCCCCCTAGCGGGAGCTCCTACGAGCAGTACTTC.

The CDR3 region has the DNA TGTGCCAGCAGTGACTCTAGAACGAACACCGGGGAGCTGTTTTTT. Translation: CASSDSRTNTGELFF. The rearrangement uses TRBV6-4 and TRBJ2-2; no firm D call. V lost 0 bases, J lost 0 bases, and 5 bases lay in between. CDR3 length: 15 amino acids. Germline assignment: CDR1 MRHNA and CDR2 SNTAGT.

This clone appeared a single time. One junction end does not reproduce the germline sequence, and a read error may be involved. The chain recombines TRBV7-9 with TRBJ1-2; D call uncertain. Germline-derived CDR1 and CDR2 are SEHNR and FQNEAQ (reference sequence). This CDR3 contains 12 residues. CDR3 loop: CSSSSRGLGYTF. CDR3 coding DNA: TGTTCCAGCAGCTCTCGGGGTCTTGGCTACACCTTC.

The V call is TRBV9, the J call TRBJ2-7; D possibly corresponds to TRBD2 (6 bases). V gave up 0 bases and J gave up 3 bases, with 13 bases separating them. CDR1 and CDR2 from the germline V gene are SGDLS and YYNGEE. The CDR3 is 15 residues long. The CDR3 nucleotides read TGTGCCAGCAGCGTAGCAGGGTCGGGAGACTACGAGCAGTACTTC. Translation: CASSVAGSGDYEQYF.

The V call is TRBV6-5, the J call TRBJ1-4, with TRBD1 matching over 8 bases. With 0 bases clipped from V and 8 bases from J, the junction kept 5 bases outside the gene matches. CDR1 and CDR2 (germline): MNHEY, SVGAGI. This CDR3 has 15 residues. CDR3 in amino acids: CASSYSTGVVEKLFF. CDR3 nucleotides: TGTGCCAGCAGTTACTCGACAGGGGTTGTCGAAAAACTGTTTTTT.

The CDR3 protein is CASSQEIAGVYNEQFF. The CDR3 coding sequence is TGCGCCAGCAGCCAAGAGATAGCGGGAGTCTACAATGAGCAGTTCTTC. The rearrangement uses TRBV4-3 and TRBJ2-1; 9 nucleotides align to TRBD2. From germline, CDR1 is LGHNA and CDR2 YSLEER. V lost 0 bases and J lost 3; bases outside the gene matches: 3. The CDR3 contains 16 residues.

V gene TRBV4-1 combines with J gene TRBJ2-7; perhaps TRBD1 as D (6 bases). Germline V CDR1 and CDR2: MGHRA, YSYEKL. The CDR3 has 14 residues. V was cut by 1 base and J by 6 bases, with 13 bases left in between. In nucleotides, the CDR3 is TGCGCCAGCAGCCAAGCACAGGGTAGGGGCGAGCAGTACTTC. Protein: CASSQAQGRGEQYF.

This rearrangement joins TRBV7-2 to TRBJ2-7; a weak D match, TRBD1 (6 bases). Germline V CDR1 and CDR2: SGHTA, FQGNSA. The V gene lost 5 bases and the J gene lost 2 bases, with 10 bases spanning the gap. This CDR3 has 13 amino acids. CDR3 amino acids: CASSAGAAYEQYF. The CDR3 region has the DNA TGTGCCAGCAGCGCAGGGGCAGCCTACGAGCAGTACTTC. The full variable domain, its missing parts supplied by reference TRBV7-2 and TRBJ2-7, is GAGVSQSPSNKVTEKGKDVELRCDPISGHTALYWYRQSLGQGLEFLIYFQGNSAPDKSGLPSDRFSAERTGGSVSTLTIQRTQQEDSAVYLCASSAGAAYEQYFGPGTRLTVT.

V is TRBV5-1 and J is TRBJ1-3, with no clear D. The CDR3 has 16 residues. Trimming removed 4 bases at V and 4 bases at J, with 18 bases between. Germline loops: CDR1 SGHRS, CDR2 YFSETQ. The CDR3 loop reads CASSVVRRSSGNTIYF. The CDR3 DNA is TGCGCCAGCAGCGTGGTAAGGCGGTCATCAGGAAACACCATATATTTT.

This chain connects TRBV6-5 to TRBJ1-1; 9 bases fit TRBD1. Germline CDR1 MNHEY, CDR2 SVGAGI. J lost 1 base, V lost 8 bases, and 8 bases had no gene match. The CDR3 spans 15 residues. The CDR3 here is CASGRWGQGNTEAFF. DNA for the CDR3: TGTGCCAGCGGTCGATGGGGACAGGGGAACACTGAAGCTTTCTTT.

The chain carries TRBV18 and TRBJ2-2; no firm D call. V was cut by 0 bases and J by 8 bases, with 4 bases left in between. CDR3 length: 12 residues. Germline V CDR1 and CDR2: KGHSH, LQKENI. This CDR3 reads CASSPPRGELFF. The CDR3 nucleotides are TGTGCCAGCTCACCACCTAGAGGGGAGCTGTTTTTT.

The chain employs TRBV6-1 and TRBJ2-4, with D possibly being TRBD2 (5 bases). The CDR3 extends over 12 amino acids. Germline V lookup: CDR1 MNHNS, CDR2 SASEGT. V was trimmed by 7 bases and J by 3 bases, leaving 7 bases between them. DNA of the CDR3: TGTGCCAGCATCGGGGACAAAAACATTCAGTACTTC. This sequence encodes CASIGDKNIQYF.

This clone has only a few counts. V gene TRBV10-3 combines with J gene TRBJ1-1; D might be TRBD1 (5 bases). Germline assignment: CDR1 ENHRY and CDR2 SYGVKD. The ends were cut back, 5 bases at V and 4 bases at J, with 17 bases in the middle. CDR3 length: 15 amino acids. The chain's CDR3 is CAISSGGTYSTEAFF. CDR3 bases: TGTGCCATCAGTAGCGGCGGGACCTACAGCACTGAAGCTTTCTTT.

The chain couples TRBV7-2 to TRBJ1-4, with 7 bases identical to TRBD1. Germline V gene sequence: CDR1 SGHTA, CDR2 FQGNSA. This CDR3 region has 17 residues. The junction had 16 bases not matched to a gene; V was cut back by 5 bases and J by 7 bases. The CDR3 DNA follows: TGTGCCAGCAGCAGAAGCCCGACAGGGATACAGGGTGAAAAACTGTTTTTT. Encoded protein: CASSRSPTGIQGEKLFF.

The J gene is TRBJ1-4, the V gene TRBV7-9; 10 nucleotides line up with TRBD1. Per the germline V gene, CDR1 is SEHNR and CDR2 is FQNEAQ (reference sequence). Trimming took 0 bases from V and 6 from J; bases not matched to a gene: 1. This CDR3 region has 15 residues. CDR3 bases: TGTGCCAGCAGCTTAGCCGGGACAGGGGATGAAAAACTGTTTTTT. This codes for CASSLAGTGDEKLFF.

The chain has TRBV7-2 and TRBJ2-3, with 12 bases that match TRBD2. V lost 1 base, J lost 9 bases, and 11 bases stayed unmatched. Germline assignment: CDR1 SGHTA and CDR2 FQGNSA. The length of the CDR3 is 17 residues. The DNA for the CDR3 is TGTGCCAGCAGCTTAGAAGTGACTAGCGGGAGTACTGGCACGCAGTATTTT. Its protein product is CASSLEVTSGSTGTQYF.

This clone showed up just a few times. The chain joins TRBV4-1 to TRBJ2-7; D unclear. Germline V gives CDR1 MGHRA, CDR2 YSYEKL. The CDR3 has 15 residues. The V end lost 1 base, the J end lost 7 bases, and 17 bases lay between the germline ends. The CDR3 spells CASSQVHPPAWEQYF. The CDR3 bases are TGCGCCAGCAGCCAAGTTCACCCGCCAGCGTGGGAGCAGTACTTC.

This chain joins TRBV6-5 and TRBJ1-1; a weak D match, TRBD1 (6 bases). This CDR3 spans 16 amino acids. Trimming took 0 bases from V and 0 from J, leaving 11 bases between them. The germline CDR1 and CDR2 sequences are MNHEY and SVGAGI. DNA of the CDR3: TGTGCCAGCAGTTACTCCGGACAGCCCATGAACACTGAAGCTTTCTTT. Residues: CASSYSGQPMNTEAFF.

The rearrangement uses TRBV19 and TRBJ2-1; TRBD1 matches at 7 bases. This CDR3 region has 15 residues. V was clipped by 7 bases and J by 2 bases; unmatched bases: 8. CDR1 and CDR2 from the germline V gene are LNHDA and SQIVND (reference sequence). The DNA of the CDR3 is TGTGCCAGTATAGCCCCACAGGGGCCCTACAATGAGCAGTTCTTC. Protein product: CASIAPQGPYNEQFF.

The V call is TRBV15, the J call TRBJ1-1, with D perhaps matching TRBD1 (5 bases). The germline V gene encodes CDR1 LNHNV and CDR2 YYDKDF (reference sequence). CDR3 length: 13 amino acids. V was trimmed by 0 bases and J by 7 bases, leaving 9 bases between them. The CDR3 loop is CATSRDRAGEAFF. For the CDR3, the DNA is TGTGCCACCAGCAGAGACAGGGCCGGTGAAGCTTTCTTT. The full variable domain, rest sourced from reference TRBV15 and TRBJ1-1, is DAMVIQNPRYQVTQFGKPVTLSCSQTLNHNVMYWYQQKSSQAPKLLFHYYDKDFNNEADTPDNFQSRRPNTSFCFLDIRSPGLGDTAMYLCATSRDRAGEAFFGQGTRLTVV.

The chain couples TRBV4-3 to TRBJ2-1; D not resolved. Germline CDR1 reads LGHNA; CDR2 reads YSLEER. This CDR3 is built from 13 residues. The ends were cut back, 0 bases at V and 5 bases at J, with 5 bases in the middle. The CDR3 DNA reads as TGCGCCAGCAGCCAAGACCTACACAATGAGCAGTTCTTC. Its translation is CASSQDLHNEQFF.

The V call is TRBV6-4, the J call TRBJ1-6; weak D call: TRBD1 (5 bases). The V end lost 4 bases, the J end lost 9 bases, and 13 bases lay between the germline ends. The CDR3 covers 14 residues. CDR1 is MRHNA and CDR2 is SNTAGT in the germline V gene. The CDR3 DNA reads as TGTGCCAGCAGTGCCGGGACTACAGGTTCACCCCTCCACTTT. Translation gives CASSAGTTGSPLHF.

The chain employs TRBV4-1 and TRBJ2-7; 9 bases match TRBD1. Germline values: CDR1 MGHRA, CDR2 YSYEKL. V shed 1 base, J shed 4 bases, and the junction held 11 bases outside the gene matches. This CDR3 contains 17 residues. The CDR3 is CASSQANEGTGNYEQYF. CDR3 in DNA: TGCGCCAGCAGCCAAGCTAATGAAGGGACAGGGAATTACGAGCAGTACTTC.

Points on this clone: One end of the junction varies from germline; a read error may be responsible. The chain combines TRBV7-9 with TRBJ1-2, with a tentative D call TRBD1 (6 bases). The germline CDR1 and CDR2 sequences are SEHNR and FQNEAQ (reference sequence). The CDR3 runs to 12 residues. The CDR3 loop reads CSSTVGANGYTF. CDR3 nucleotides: TGTTCCAGCACGGTGGGGGCCAATGGCTACACCTTC.

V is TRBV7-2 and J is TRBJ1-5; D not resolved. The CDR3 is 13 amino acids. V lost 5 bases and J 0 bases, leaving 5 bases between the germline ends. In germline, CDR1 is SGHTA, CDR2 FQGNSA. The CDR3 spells CASSINSNQPQHF. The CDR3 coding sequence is TGTGCCAGCAGCATCAATAGCAATCAGCCCCAGCATTTT.